The clone carrying this T cell receptor beta chain was observed many times. Its antigen is still unknown. The CDR3 extends over 14 amino acids. Trimming left V 2 bases short and J 5 bases short, with 12 bases between. The germline CDR1 and CDR2 sequences are SGHVS and FQNEAQ. The data derive from a study of T cell repertoires in cytomegalovirus infection. Study summary: A matching HLA type, together with CMV infection, was signaled by public TCR beta signatures. General study findings and limits: What dominated the ex vivo response were HLA-C-restricted CMV-specific TCR beta clonotypes. Identification of carriers of CMV plus the relevant HLA was achieved through cumulative public TCR beta family frequency.

MiXCR was run by TCRdb on the reads, yielding one entry per CDR3 protein. The sample records 250,000 to 300,000 distinct CDR3 sequences, 12% to 15% being singletons. This TCR was sampled from a human donor in good health (CMV status not recorded). Some clones in this sample may be carry-over from other donors' samples. Sequencing used PBMCs. The chain uses TRBV7-8 and TRBJ2-5; perhaps TRBD2 as D (5 bases). The CDR3 region is CASSLLGARETQYF. The CDR3 DNA is TGTGCCAGCAGCTTATTGGGAGCCCGGGAGACCCAGTACTTC.